The 20 T cell receptor beta chains presented below share a single source sample, sequenced in a study of blood T cell repertoires in COVID-19. Method: immunoSEQ multiplex PCR; TCRdb's copy keeps in-frame clones and lacks some. Of about 220,000 clones listed, 70% to 90% are singletons. Source material: peripheral blood. Receptors were obtained from a woman between 65 and 79 years old with COVID-19, enrolled during active disease.

The V and J genes are TRBV6-2 or TRBV6-3 and TRBJ2-2; D is perhaps TRBD2 (8 bases). Trimming took off 2 bases at V and 4 bases at J, with 14 bases between the two ends. The CDR3 length is 16 residues. CDR1 and CDR2 from the germline V gene are MNHEY and SVGEGT. The CDR3 loop is CASSYHGRGRTGELFF. CDR3 DNA sequence: TGTGCCAGCAGTTACCACGGGAGGGGGCGCACCGGGGAGCTGTTTTTT.

V and J are TRBV6-2 or TRBV6-3 and TRBJ1-6, with D maybe TRBD1 (6 bases). This CDR3 comprises 14 residues. V was clipped by 5 bases and J by 10 bases, with 15 bases between them. In germline, CDR1 is MNHEY, CDR2 SVGEGT. The CDR3 region has the DNA TGTGCCAGCAGTGGGGGCGCCGGGGAATCACCCCTCCACTTT. Protein: CASSGGAGESPLHF.

CDR3 sequence (DNA): TGTGCCAGCTCCCGCGATGCGATTCTTGAAGCTTTCTTT. Its protein product is CASSRDAILEAFF. The rearrangement joins TRBV18 to TRBJ1-1; D call uncertain. Germline CDR1 and CDR2: KGHSH and LQKENI. V was shortened by 6 bases and J by 7 bases, with 15 bases between the two germline ends. The CDR3 is 13 residues long.

In this sample, this clone turned up once. The chain joins TRBV5-1 to TRBJ2-1; 9 nucleotides agree with TRBD1. Trimming at V came to 2 bases and at J to 3 bases, leaving 6 bases not matched to a gene. Germline V CDR1 and CDR2: SGHRS, YFSETQ. There are 16 residues in the CDR3. CDR3 region: CASSLEGQGFYNEQFF. CDR3 nucleotides: TGCGCCAGCAGCTTAGAGGGACAGGGTTTCTACAATGAGCAGTTCTTC.

This clone has a handful of counts. The chain links TRBV7-2 to TRBJ1-1; D uncertain. CDR1 SGHTA and CDR2 FQGNSA come from the germline V gene. Trimming took off 5 bases at V and 1 base at J, with 11 bases between the two ends. The CDR3 spans 14 residues. The CDR3 reads CASSQRSRNTEAFF. The CDR3 coding sequence is TGTGCCAGCAGCCAGCGGTCCAGGAACACTGAAGCTTTCTTT.

The chain recombines TRBV19 with TRBJ1-5, with a weak D call TRBD1 (5 bases). Germline assignment: CDR1 LNHDA and CDR2 SQIVND (reference sequence). CDR3 size: 15 residues. The V end lost 5 bases, the J end lost 5 bases, and 16 bases lay between the germline ends. CDR3 amino acids: CASSPRGLGHQPQHF. The CDR3 coding sequence is TGTGCCAGTAGTCCTAGGGGTTTGGGTCATCAGCCCCAGCATTTT.

V gene TRBV5-1 combines with J gene TRBJ2-1; D not resolved. Per the germline V gene, CDR1 is SGHRS and CDR2 is YFSETQ. The CDR3 totals 13 residues. V gave up 0 bases and J gave up 6 bases, with 7 bases separating them. DNA of the CDR3: TGCGCCAGCAGCTTGGGGGTAGCCAATGAGCAGTTCTTC. Amino acid sequence: CASSLGVANEQFF. The full variable domain, its missing parts supplied by reference TRBV5-1 and TRBJ2-1, is KAGVTQTPRYLIKTRGQQVTLSCSPISGHRSVSWYQQTPGQGLQFLFEYFSETQRNKGNFPGRFSGRQFSNSRSEMNVSTLELGDSALYLCASSLGVANEQFFGPGTRLTVL.

The chain carries TRBV7-8 and TRBJ1-3, with D hard to call. The germline V gene has CDR1 SGHVS and CDR2 FQNEAQ. V was cut by 3 bases and J by 2 bases, with 14 bases left in between. This CDR3 has 16 amino acids. CDR3 sequence: CASSLGFGKTGNTIYF. The CDR3 region has the DNA TGTGCCAGCAGCTTGGGCTTCGGGAAGACTGGAAACACCATATATTTT.

V is TRBV19 and J is TRBJ1-4, with TRBD1 identical over 8 bases. The V and J ends lost 0 bases and 0 bases, in that order; junction bases with no gene match: 12. The CDR3 is 20 amino acids. Germline lookup yields CDR1 LNHDA and CDR2 SQIVND (reference sequence). CDR3 bases: TGTGCCAGTAGTATAGATGAGAGCGGGACAGGATTCGCAACTAATGAAAAACTGTTTTTT. It codes for CASSIDESGTGFATNEKLFF.

The chain links TRBV29-1 to TRBJ2-1; 7 bases align to TRBD1. Per germline, CDR1 SQVTM and CDR2 ANQGSEA. This CDR3 has 14 amino acids. V shed 5 bases, J shed 2 bases, and the junction held 6 bases outside the gene matches. As DNA, the CDR3 is TGCAGCGTTACGGACAGGCAGGCCTACAATGAGCAGTTCTTC. Translation gives CSVTDRQAYNEQFF.

The genes are TRBV6-6 and TRBJ2-7; TRBD1 matches 10 bases. Germline V gene lookup returns CDR1 MNHNY and CDR2 SVGAGI (reference sequence). The trim removed 6 bases at V and 4 bases at J, leaving 6 bases unmatched. The length of the CDR3 is 14 residues. CDR3 protein: CASRGGQGRYEQYF. CDR3 nucleotides: TGTGCCAGCAGGGGGGGACAGGGGAGATACGAGCAGTACTTC.

Here the CDR3 DNA reads TGTGCCAGCTCACCACCGGGGGGGGGTTACGTCCACGAGCAGTACTTC. This encodes CASSPPGGGYVHEQYF. This rearrangement joins TRBV18 to TRBJ2-7; 7 positions agree with TRBD2. The CDR3 consists of 16 residues. Germline CDR1 and CDR2: KGHSH and LQKENI. V lost 0 bases to trimming and J lost 5 bases; unmatched junction nucleotides: 10. Combining the CDR3 with reference TRBV18 and TRBJ2-7 gives the whole variable domain NAGVMQNPRHLVRRRGQEARLRCSPMKGHSHVYWYRQLPEEGLKFMVYLQKENIIDESGMPKERFSAEFPKEGPSILRIQQVVRGDSAAYFCASSPPGGGYVHEQYFGPGTRLTVT.

This clone was counted once. The chain carries TRBV27 and TRBJ2-6; 7 nucleotides agree with TRBD1. V lost 4 bases and J lost 0; bases outside the gene matches: 12. CDR1 is MNHEY, CDR2 SMNVEV, per germline (reference sequence). The CDR3 consists of 19 residues. The CDR3 nucleotides are TGTGCCAGCAGTTCAGGACTGCGACAGGGCATCTCTGGGGCCAACGTCCTGACTTTC. Amino acid sequence: CASSSGLRQGISGANVLTF. Full variable domain (remainder filled in from reference TRBV27 and TRBJ2-6): EAQVTQNPRYLITVTGKKLTVTCSQNMNHEYMSWYRQDPGLGLRQIYYSMNVEVTDKGDVPEGYKVSRKEKRNFPLILESPSPNQTSLYFCASSSGLRQGISGANVLTFGAGSRLTVL.

The chain combines TRBV19 with TRBJ2-7, with D tentatively TRBD1 (5 bases). Germline CDR1 is LNHDA and CDR2 is SQIVND (reference sequence). The CDR3 length is 15 residues. Trimming took off 9 bases at V and 0 bases at J, with 18 bases between the two ends. The CDR3 loop reads CASTPQGDSSYEQYF. CDR3 coding DNA: TGTGCCAGCACCCCACAAGGAGACAGCTCCTACGAGCAGTACTTC.

CDR3 nucleotide sequence: TGTGCCAGCAGCGAAAGGGCGTCAGGGGCCCACGAGCAGTACTTC. It yields the protein CASSERASGAHEQYF. V gene TRBV5-4 combines with J gene TRBJ2-7; D might be TRBD1 (6 bases). This CDR3 comprises 15 residues. The germline V gene encodes CDR1 SGHNT and CDR2 YYREEE (reference sequence). The V gene lost 4 bases and the J gene lost 5 bases, with 19 bases spanning the gap.

Here the CDR3 DNA reads TGTGCCAGCAGTTTATTTTCCGCGGAGACCCAGTACTTC. Encoded protein: CASSLFSAETQYF. V and J are TRBV12-3 or TRBV12-4 and TRBJ2-5; D is undetermined. There are 13 residues in the CDR3. V gave up 2 bases and J gave up 5 bases, with 9 bases separating them.

This sequence joins TRBV5-4 and TRBJ2-5; no definite D call. Germline V gives CDR1 SGHNT, CDR2 YYREEE (reference sequence). Trimming took off 0 bases at V and 2 bases at J, with 5 bases between the two ends. The CDR3 consists of 13 residues. The CDR3 DNA follows: TGTGCCAGCAGCTTGGCCGTACAAGAGACCCAGTACTTC. This translates into CASSLAVQETQYF.

The chain carries TRBV4-3 and TRBJ1-4; TRBD1 agrees at 7 bases. CDR1 LGHNA and CDR2 YSLEER come from the germline V gene. This CDR3 is 16 amino acids long. Unmatched junction bases numbered 10, after V lost 4 bases and J lost 5 bases. The CDR3 spells CASSLGTEASNEKLFF. The DNA for the CDR3 is TGCGCCAGCAGCCTCGGGACAGAAGCTAGCAATGAAAAACTGTTTTTT.

This clone was observed a single time. The J gene is TRBJ2-1, the V gene TRBV2; TRBD1 matches at 7 bases. V shed 9 bases and J 4 bases; nucleotides not matched to a gene: 6. Germline V gives CDR1 SNHLY, CDR2 FYNNEI. The CDR3 runs 13 residues. The CDR3 DNA reads as TGTGCCAGTCGGGGACAGCTTTACAATGAGCAGTTCTTC. Residues: CASRGQLYNEQFF.

This clone was seen only once. The V and J genes are TRBV4-3 and TRBJ1-2; D is unresolved. Trimming took 3 bases from V and 4 from J, leaving 12 bases between them. The CDR3 is 14 amino acids. The germline gives CDR1 LGHNA, CDR2 YSLEER. CDR3 nucleotides: TGCGCCAGCAGCCAGGGAGAAGTCCCCTATGGCTACACCTTC. It encodes CASSQGEVPYGYTF.